The text below deals with one T cell receptor beta chain. The data originate from a study of blood T cell repertoires in COVID-19. Methods used by the authors: It was from reference gene primer amplification that nucleated cell counts were estimated. Here immunoSEQ multiplex PCR was the method, and the copy in TCRdb shows in-frame clones only, minus some. Clonal size and the V and J genes are those of that table, whereas D and trimming came from the DNA. The table shows tens of thousands of clones, with roughly 87% occurring only once. CDR3 length: 13 amino acids. CDR1 and CDR2 (germline): SNHLY, FYNNEI. Trimming removed 11 bases from V and 5 bases from J; junction bases left unmatched: 8.

The sequenced material came from peripheral blood. This sequence joins TRBV2 and TRBJ1-4; 7 nucleotides agree with TRBD1. The receptor's source is a woman aged 45-65 years with active or convalescent COVID-19. CDR3 DNA: TGTGCCGGATCGGGACAGTCGAATGAAAAACTGTTTTTT. Protein product: CAGSGQSNEKLFF.